A selection of T cell receptor beta chains follows, all from one sample in a study of blood T cell repertoires in COVID-19. Here immunoSEQ multiplex PCR was the method, and the copy in TCRdb shows in-frame clones only, minus some. Here the sample spans just over 300,000 clones, 85% to 90% being singletons. Sequenced sample: PBMCs or T cells enriched from blood (not recorded which). These receptors originate from a man aged 25-45 years who had recovered from COVID-19. CDR3s include the opening cysteine and the closing phenylalanine or tryptophan. Each record gives: V gene, CDR3 protein.

V: TRBV2; CDR3: CASTLSRGSNQPQHF
V: TRBV3-1/TRBV3-2; CDR3: CASSARLAGALYNEQFF
V: TRBV19; CDR3: CASSMGLAGGNEQFF
V: TRBV10-2; CDR3: CASSGGPKETQYF
V: TRBV3-1/TRBV3-2; CDR3: CASSQESGIEAFF
V: TRBV21-1; CDR3: CASSKFRGSEKLFF
V: TRBV18; CDR3: CASSPDRGQQPQHF
V: TRBV20-1; CDR3: CSASATGRNYGYTF
V: TRBV11-2; CDR3: CASSLSTPYEQYF
V: TRBV9; CDR3: CASSVAGAGNTGELFF
V: TRBV9; CDR3: CASSALASTDTQYF
V: TRBV4-1; CDR3: CASSPGGGLVYNEQFF
V: TRBV7-9; CDR3: CASSLQNYHSYEQYF
V: TRBV6-5; CDR3: CASRPEGTVGGKLFF
V: TRBV18; CDR3: CASSPSSAGGYEQYF
V: TRBV13; CDR3: CASSLGDTGSSGNTIYF
V: TRBV10-3; CDR3: CAISESAGQKNTEAFF
V: TRBV21-1; CDR3: CASSKGRITYNSPLHF
V: TRBV5-4; CDR3: CASSFSGRASYNEQFF
V: TRBV2; CDR3: CASSQDRELQPQHF
V: TRBV11-3; CDR3: CASSSGQVLEQFF
V: TRBV10-2; CDR3: CASSESLGRGSKAQHF
V: TRBV28; CDR3: CASSSSKSGGLFF